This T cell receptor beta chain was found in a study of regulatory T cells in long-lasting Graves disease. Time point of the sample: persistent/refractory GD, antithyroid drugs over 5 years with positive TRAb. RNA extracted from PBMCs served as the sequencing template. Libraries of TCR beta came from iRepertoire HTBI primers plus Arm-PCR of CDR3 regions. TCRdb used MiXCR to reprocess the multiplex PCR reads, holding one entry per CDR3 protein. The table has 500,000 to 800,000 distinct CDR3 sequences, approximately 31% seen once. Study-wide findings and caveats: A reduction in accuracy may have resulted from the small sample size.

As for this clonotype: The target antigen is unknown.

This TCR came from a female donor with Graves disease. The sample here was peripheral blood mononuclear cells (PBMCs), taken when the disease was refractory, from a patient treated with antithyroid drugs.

The CDR3 spells CASSLSMEDEQYF. In nucleotides, the CDR3 is TGTGCCAGCAGCTTGTCAATGGAAGACGAGCAGTACTTC. This chain joins TRBV5-6 and TRBJ2-7; no clear D. Trimming stripped 1 base from V and 5 bases from J, with 10 bases between. The CDR3 is made up of 13 amino acids. Germline assignment: CDR1 SGHDT and CDR2 YYEEEE.